This T cell receptor beta chain was obtained from a study of long-term antiretroviral therapy in people with HIV. Broader study findings: Increased diversity was seen after ART, yet it remained lower than in transplant donor controls.

Investigators performed immunoSEQ version v3.0 at survey level. The method was immunoSEQ multiplex PCR; TCRdb's version includes in-frame clones alone and lacks a portion of them. The repertoire includes roughly 14,000 clones, roughly 80% of them detected once, and about 16% sits in the top ten. This CDR3 spans 16 amino acids. V trimming: 0 bases; J trimming: 6 bases; junction bases outside the gene matches: 8. Per the germline V gene, CDR1 is SGHTS and CDR2 is YDEGEE. A remark on this clone: The target antigen is unknown.

Every one of the donors gave at least one pre-ART PBMC sample and at least two post-ART PBMC samples. Participants with HIV, all of them, were treated in the United States. The V and J genes are TRBV5-8 and TRBJ2-1; TRBD1 matches at 8 bases. The TCR comes from a middle-aged man with HIV. The input for sequencing was unsorted PBMCs, taken just before starting antiretroviral therapy. The CDR3 region has the DNA TGTGCCAGCAGCTTGGAAGCGACAGGGGCCTCCAATGAGCAGTTCTTC. The encoded protein is CASSLEATGASNEQFF.